The rows below give T cell receptor beta chains drawn from one sample of a study of blood T cell repertoires in COVID-19. The protocol was immunoSEQ multiplex PCR, while the TCRdb copy is restricted to in-frame clones and leaves out a portion. The table has about 140,000 clones, more than 65% seen once. The sample comprised peripheral blood. These TCRs come from a man older than 75 with acute or convalescent COVID-19. Both conserved end residues are part of each CDR3. A D gene is named only where the DNA matches it firmly. Size is omitted from some rows. Given values are once, few, many or a class for expanded clones.

v_call	clone_size	d_call	j_call	cdr3_aa	cdr3_nt
TRBV10-1	few	-	TRBJ2-5	CASTGQEETQYF	TGCGCCAGCACGGGACAAGAAGAGACCCAGTACTTC
TRBV13	-	TRBD2	TRBJ2-2	CASRLTSGYTGELFF	TGTGCCAGCCGCCTGACTAGCGGGTACACCGGGGAGCTGTTTTTT
TRBV18	few	-	TRBJ2-7	CASSPSRVSYEQYF	TGTGCCAGCTCACCATCGAGGGTATCCTACGAGCAGTACTTC
TRBV5-5	-	-	TRBJ1-1	CASSQLGGTEAFF	TGTGCCAGCAGCCAGCTCGGGGGGACTGAAGCTTTCTTT
TRBV24-1	-	-	TRBJ2-3	CATSTTSLSRDTQYF	TGTGCCACGAGTACTACTAGTTTATCACGAGATACGCAGTATTTT
TRBV7-2	-	-	TRBJ1-1	CASTTQGKNTEAFF	TGTGCCAGCACCACACAGGGAAAGAACACTGAAGCTTTCTTT
TRBV7-2	once	-	TRBJ1-6	CASSLDNSLSRPLHF	TGTGCCAGCAGCTTGGACAATTCCCTTTCGCGGCCCCTCCACTTT
TRBV7-2	-	TRBD2	TRBJ2-1	CASNYPDSGGHNEQFF	TGTGCCAGCAACTACCCCGATAGCGGGGGACACAATGAGCAGTTCTTC
TRBV10-2	few	TRBD2	TRBJ2-7	CASSWTGGEQYF	TGCGCCAGCAGTTGGACGGGGGGCGAGCAGTACTTC
TRBV7-2	-	-	TRBJ2-7	CASSLVSEQYF	TGTGCCAGCAGCTTAGTGAGTGAGCAGTACTTC
TRBV6-5	-	-	TRBJ2-7	CASSSLYAGFMGEQYF	TGTGCCAGCAGTTCCCTTTACGCGGGATTTATGGGCGAGCAGTACTTC
TRBV28	-	TRBD2	TRBJ2-3	CASSLYLAGGRDTQYF	TGTGCCAGCAGTTTGTATTTGGCGGGGGGAAGAGATACGCAGTATTTT
TRBV5-5	-	-	TRBJ2-7	CASRNGPGAYEQYF	TGTGCCAGCAGAAACGGGCCAGGGGCCTACGAGCAGTACTTC
TRBV9	-	-	TRBJ1-1	CASSVAGGPEAFF	TGTGCCAGCAGCGTAGCGGGGGGCCCTGAAGCTTTCTTT
TRBV2	few	-	TRBJ2-2	CASKRSYTGELFF	TGTGCCAGCAAACGGTCCTACACCGGGGAGCTGTTTTTT
TRBV6-5	many	TRBD1	TRBJ2-5	CASSYSTGAQETQYF	TGTGCCAGCAGTTACTCGACAGGGGCCCAAGAGACCCAGTACTTC
TRBV27	-	TRBD1	TRBJ1-5	CASSSTGADQPQHF	TGTGCCAGCAGTTCCACAGGGGCGGATCAGCCCCAGCATTTT
TRBV7-9	-	-	TRBJ2-5	CASSLLFQGETQYF	TGTGCCAGCAGCTTATTATTTCAGGGGGAGACCCAGTACTTC
TRBV28	-	TRBD2	TRBJ2-2	CASTEAGVFGELFF	TGTGCCAGCACCGAAGCGGGAGTTTTCGGGGAGCTGTTTTTT
TRBV7-2	-	TRBD1	TRBJ1-1	CASSRTTGGYTEAFF	TGTGCCAGCAGCCGTACGACAGGGGGCTACACTGAAGCTTTCTTT
TRBV3-1/TRBV3-2	few	-	TRBJ2-2	CASSPEAGRGTGELFF	TGTGCCAGCAGCCCCGAAGCAGGTCGGGGCACCGGGGAGCTGTTTTTT
TRBV10-3	once	TRBD1	TRBJ1-1	CAIQATGGAGNTEAFF	TGTGCCATCCAGGCCACAGGGGGCGCCGGGAACACTGAAGCTTTCTTT
TRBV2	once	-	TRBJ1-1	CASNLRDPTEAFF	TGTGCCAGCAACCTCAGGGATCCCACTGAAGCTTTCTTT
TRBV10-3	-	-	TRBJ2-2	CAISDGRTSNTGELFF	TGTGCCATCAGTGATGGCCGGACATCGAACACCGGGGAGCTGTTTTTT
TRBV14	-	-	TRBJ1-2	CASSQGDYGYTF	TGTGCCAGCAGCCAGGGAGACTATGGCTACACCTTC
TRBV5-6	-	-	TRBJ1-1	CASSLRAGMETEAFF	TGTGCCAGCAGCTTGCGGGCGGGGATGGAAACTGAAGCTTTCTTT
TRBV5-4	-	TRBD1	TRBJ2-7	CASSSRTGAYEQYF	TGTGCCAGCAGCTCGCGGACAGGGGCCTACGAGCAGTACTTC
TRBV6-6	-	-	TRBJ1-5	CASSYSGGNNQPQHF	TGTGCCAGCAGTTACTCGGGGGGGAACAATCAGCCCCAGCATTTT
TRBV5-4	-	-	TRBJ2-5	CASSPVGAGAVRETQYF	TGTGCCAGCAGCCCGGTAGGGGCGGGGGCCGTGCGGGAGACCCAGTACTTC
TRBV6-5	-	-	TRBJ1-1	CAGISAGNTEAFF	TGTGCCGGAATTTCCGCAGGGAACACTGAAGCTTTCTTT
TRBV4-2	-	-	TRBJ2-3	CASSRGGASTDTQYF	TGTGCCAGCAGCCGAGGCGGGGCCTCCACAGATACGCAGTATTTT
TRBV11-2	-	TRBD1	TRBJ1-1	CASRPYGGQKAEAFF	TGTGCCAGCAGACCATATGGGGGACAGAAGGCTGAAGCTTTCTTT
TRBV2	-	TRBD1	TRBJ2-1	CASRGTGVREQFF	TGTGCCAGCAGGGGGACAGGGGTTCGTGAGCAGTTCTTC
TRBV7-8	-	-	TRBJ2-5	CASSSGLGETQYF	TGTGCCAGCAGCTCAGGACTGGGAGAGACCCAGTACTTC
TRBV11-2	-	-	TRBJ2-7	CASSLAQYRDEQYF	TGTGCCAGCAGCTTAGCCCAGTACAGGGACGAGCAGTACTTC
TRBV7-8	-	TRBD1	TRBJ1-1	CASSLAQRTGDTEAFF	TGTGCCAGCAGCTTAGCGCAGAGGACAGGGGACACTGAAGCTTTCTTT
TRBV14	-	-	TRBJ2-2	CASSQDLMGEGTGELFF	TGTGCCAGCAGCCAAGATTTAATGGGTGAGGGCACCGGGGAGCTGTTTTTT
TRBV7-2	few	-	TRBJ1-2	CASSSQGGYTF	TGTGCCAGCAGCTCCCAGGGAGGCTACACCTTC
TRBV5-4	-	-	TRBJ2-7	CASSLTAGNTYEQYF	TGTGCCAGCAGCTTGACGGCAGGGAATACCTACGAGCAGTACTTC
TRBV11-1	-	-	TRBJ2-5	CASSPRTRVETQYF	TGTGCCAGCAGCCCACGGACGCGGGTCGAGACCCAGTACTTC
TRBV18	-	TRBD1	TRBJ1-5	CASSPARGDNQPQHF	TGTGCCAGCTCCCCCGCCAGGGGGGACAATCAGCCCCAGCATTTT
TRBV11-3	-	-	TRBJ2-5	CASSLGLGSETQYF	TGTGCCAGCAGCTTGGGCCTTGGGTCGGAGACCCAGTACTTC
TRBV6-1	-	-	TRBJ1-1	CASSEWARGANTEAFF	TGTGCCAGCAGTGAATGGGCTCGTGGGGCGAACACTGAAGCTTTCTTT
TRBV7-9	-	-	TRBJ1-2	CASSLVGAGYTF	TGTGCCAGCAGCTTGGTAGGGGCTGGCTACACCTTC
TRBV16	-	-	TRBJ2-4	CASSQSSGNIQYF	TGTGCCAGCAGCCAATCTTCGGGGAACATTCAGTACTTC
TRBV24-1	-	-	TRBJ1-5	CATSAGNQPQHF	TGTGCCACCAGTGCGGGGAATCAGCCCCAGCATTTT
TRBV2	once	-	TRBJ1-4	CASTTGTSNEKLFF	TGTGCCAGCACGACCGGGACAAGCAATGAAAAACTGTTTTTT
TRBV15	-	TRBD1	TRBJ1-1	CATSIFRGGWANTEAFF	TGTGCCACCAGCATTTTCCGAGGGGGCTGGGCGAACACTGAAGCTTTCTTT
TRBV30	-	-	TRBJ2-1	CAWGLADNEQFF	TGTGCCTGGGGGCTAGCTGACAATGAGCAGTTCTTC
TRBV7-2	-	-	TRBJ1-6	CASSSQRQELVSPLHF	TGTGCCAGCAGCTCCCAAAGACAGGAGTTGGTTTCACCCCTCCACTTT